This passage covers 26 T cell receptor beta chains from one sample sequenced in a study of cytomegalovirus exposure and HLA in healthy donors. In the PCR, 60 Vbeta and 13 Jbeta primers were used. This table comes from immunoSEQ multiplex PCR, and its TCRdb copy is limited to in-frame clones, with some not included. The sample holds about 76,000 clones, roughly 79% seen once. The source material was PBMCs. All receptors come from a young woman in good health and CMV-seronegative.

The CDR3 DNA sequence: TGTGCCAGCAGCCCTGTGGGGGGGCCTAATCAGCCCCAGCATTTT. Translation: CASSPVGGPNQPQHF. V and J are TRBV14 and TRBJ1-5; weak D call: TRBD1 (6 bases). Germline CDR1 reads SGHDN; CDR2 reads FVKESK. V dropped 4 bases and J dropped 4 bases, with 14 bases sitting between them. The CDR3 sequence is 15 residues long.

This CDR3 is CASSLGAEGTYEQYF. CDR3 nucleotide sequence: TGTGCCAGCAGTTTGGGGGCGGAAGGGACCTACGAGCAGTACTTC. This sequence joins TRBV28 and TRBJ2-7; possible D gene TRBD1, 6 bases. CDR1 MDHEN and CDR2 SYDVKM come from the germline V gene. The ends were cut back, 3 bases at V and 2 bases at J, with 14 bases in the middle. The CDR3 is made up of 15 amino acids. Full variable domain (missing parts from reference TRBV28 and TRBJ2-7): DVKVTQSSRYLVKRTGEKVFLECVQDMDHENMFWYRQDPGLGLRLIYFSYDVKMKEKGDIPEGYSVSREKKERFSLILESASTNQTSMYLCASSLGAEGTYEQYFGPGTRLTVT.

The J gene is TRBJ2-5, the V gene TRBV5-4; D is unresolved. The V end was cut by 5 bases, the J end by 0 bases, with 11 bases between. Germline V gives CDR1 SGHNT, CDR2 YYREEE (reference sequence). This CDR3 region has 14 residues. The CDR3, as DNA: TGTGCCAGCAGTCCTCCCGGGTACCAAGAGACCCAGTACTTC. Translation: CASSPPGYQETQYF.

V and J are TRBV11-2 and TRBJ2-7; TRBD1 is a possible D gene (6 bases). The V gene lost 5 bases and the J gene lost 0 bases, with 17 bases spanning the gap. Germline-derived CDR1 and CDR2 are SGHAT and FQNNGV. This CDR3 is 16 amino acids long. CDR3 sequence reads: CASSRTDRSSSYEQYF. The CDR3 coding sequence is TGTGCCAGCAGCAGGACCGACAGGTCCAGCTCCTACGAGCAGTACTTC.

The gene calls are TRBV27 and TRBJ2-7; no clear D. The V gene lost 6 bases and the J gene lost 0 bases, with 15 bases spanning the gap. The CDR3 has 15 amino acids. CDR1 MNHEY and CDR2 SMNVEV come from the germline V gene (reference sequence). Here the CDR3 DNA reads TGTGCCAGCAGGGCCCCCGACTTTAGCTCCTACGAGCAGTACTTC. Translated: CASRAPDFSSYEQYF.

The V gene is TRBV25-1, the J gene TRBJ1-2; 8 bases line up with TRBD1. Trimming cost V 5 bases and J 3 bases; bases outside gene matches: 14. This CDR3 contains 17 residues. Per the germline V gene, CDR1 is MGHDK and CDR2 is SYGVNS. In DNA, the CDR3 is TGTGCCAGCAGTTCCCCGGGTAGGACAGGGCATGACTATGGCTACACCTTC. It codes for CASSSPGRTGHDYGYTF.

The chain is built from TRBV18 and TRBJ2-5; D is perhaps TRBD1 (5 bases). Germline V gene data show CDR1 as KGHSH and CDR2 as LQKENI. This CDR3 has 14 residues. Trimming removed 3 bases at V and 5 bases at J, with 13 bases between. This chain's CDR3 is CASSPWGGTETQYF. CDR3 in DNA: TGTGCCAGCTCACCGTGGGGCGGTACGGAGACCCAGTACTTC.

The chain is built from TRBV11-2 and TRBJ2-1; 11 bases align to TRBD2. Losses at the gene ends were 4 bases for V and 1 base for J; bases not matched to a gene: 3. The CDR3 has 16 amino acids. From germline, CDR1 is SGHAT and CDR2 FQNNGV. Here the CDR3 reads CASSYSGRGSYNEQFF. Written as DNA, the CDR3 is TGTGCCAGCAGCTATAGCGGGAGGGGGTCCTACAATGAGCAGTTCTTC.

The chain uses TRBV9 and TRBJ2-5; D gene ambiguous. CDR3 length: 13 residues. The V end lost 0 bases, the J end lost 3 bases, and 6 bases lay between the germline ends. From germline, CDR1 is SGDLS and CDR2 YYNGEE. The CDR3 DNA reads TGTGCCAGCAGCGTAGCAACAGAAGAGACCCAGTACTTC. Translating gives CASSVATEETQYF.

This clone is a singleton in its sample. The chain is built from TRBV11-3 and TRBJ2-1, with TRBD2 identical over 12 bases. CDR3 length: 18 residues. CDR1 and CDR2 (germline): SGHNT, YENEEA. V was pared by 0 bases and J by 6 bases, with 9 bases of the junction left unmatched. The CDR3 is CASSLDPPLAGGSNEQFF. CDR3 DNA: TGTGCCAGCAGCTTAGACCCTCCACTAGCGGGAGGATCCAATGAGCAGTTCTTC.

The chain recombines TRBV19 with TRBJ1-1, with 8 bases that match TRBD1. From germline, CDR1 is LNHDA and CDR2 SQIVND (reference sequence). V lost 3 bases and J lost 4; bases outside the gene matches: 4. This CDR3 is built from 14 residues. DNA of the CDR3: TGTGCCAGTAGTATCCCCAGGGGGCCCACTGAAGCTTTCTTT. The encoded protein is CASSIPRGPTEAFF.

The rearrangement joins TRBV7-3 to TRBJ2-1; 12 positions agree with TRBD2. Trimming cost V 5 bases and J 4 bases; bases outside gene matches: 3. Germline V gives CDR1 SGHTA, CDR2 FQGTGA. This CDR3 has 15 residues. In nucleotides, the CDR3 is TGTGCCAGCAGCGGACTAGCGGGGCTTTACAATGAGCAGTTCTTC. Translated: CASSGLAGLYNEQFF.

The gene calls are TRBV11-2 and TRBJ2-7; TRBD2 matches 8 bases. The CDR3 has 17 amino acids. The germline V gene encodes CDR1 SGHAT and CDR2 FQNNGV. V gave up 3 bases and J gave up 2 bases; unmatched junction bases: 12. CDR3 in DNA: TGTGCCAGCAGCTTTCACACCCGACTAGCGAGTCCCTACGAGCAGTACTTC. It yields the protein CASSFHTRLASPYEQYF.

The rearrangement links TRBV4-2 to TRBJ2-2; 11 nucleotides agree with TRBD2. V lost 0 bases and J lost 3; bases outside the gene matches: 9. This CDR3 region has 19 residues. CDR1 and CDR2 from the germline V gene are LGHNA and YNFKEQ. This CDR3 reads CASSQDPPLAGGDTGELFF. In DNA, the CDR3 is TGTGCCAGCAGCCAAGATCCACCCTTAGCGGGAGGGGACACCGGGGAGCTGTTTTTT.

V is TRBV7-9 and J is TRBJ1-5; weak D call: TRBD1 (5 bases). V was clipped by 5 bases and J by 2 bases, with 10 bases between them. CDR3 size: 14 residues. Germline assignment: CDR1 SEHNR and CDR2 FQNEAQ (reference sequence). This chain's CDR3 is CASSRGGGNQPQHF. CDR3 DNA sequence: TGTGCCAGCAGCCGTGGAGGGGGCAATCAGCCCCAGCATTTT.

V usage is TRBV5-8 and J usage is TRBJ1-2; no clear D gene. V lost 0 bases, J lost 5 bases, and 20 bases lay in between. The germline V gene encodes CDR1 SGHTS and CDR2 YDEGEE. The CDR3 sequence is 17 residues long. CDR3 in amino acids: CASSLAPAGGYGYGYTF. CDR3 nucleotides: TGTGCCAGCAGCTTGGCCCCGGCTGGCGGGTACGGGTATGGCTACACCTTC.

The rearrangement joins TRBV9 to TRBJ2-6, with a weak D call TRBD2 (5 bases). The CDR3 is 19 amino acids. V lost 4 bases to trimming and J lost 0 bases, with 20 bases between them. In germline, CDR1 is SGDLS, CDR2 YYNGEE. CDR3 sequence (DNA): TGTGCCAGCAGCAGTAGCATCTTTTGGGGAGTCTCTGGGGCCAACGTCCTGACTTTC. The encoded protein is CASSSSIFWGVSGANVLTF.

V gene TRBV30 combines with J gene TRBJ2-7; 7 bases match TRBD2. The V and J ends lost 3 bases and 0 bases, in that order; junction bases with no gene match: 5. The germline CDR1 and CDR2 sequences are GTSNPN and SVGIG (reference sequence). This CDR3 is built from 14 residues. The DNA of the CDR3 is TGTGCCTGGAGCGGGGGAGGGGACTCCTACGAGCAGTACTTC. Translated: CAWSGGGDSYEQYF.

This CDR3 is CASSKFSVLRSRQGGTDTQYF. As DNA, the CDR3 is TGTGCCAGCAGCAAATTCTCGGTACTGAGATCAAGACAGGGTGGCACAGATACGCAGTATTTT. This chain uses TRBV21-1 with TRBJ2-3; no check of the table's D call, TRBD1, against the DNA was made. TRBV21-1 is an annotated pseudogene. CDR3 length equals 21 residues.

The genes are TRBV28 and TRBJ1-5; the match to TRBD1 covers 8 bases. J gave up 2 bases and V 4 bases, and 10 bases lay outside the gene matches. In germline, CDR1 is MDHEN, CDR2 SYDVKM. The CDR3 is 17 residues long. In DNA, the CDR3 is TGTGCCAGCAGTTACTTGGAGACAGGGGTTGGCAATCAGCCCCAGCATTTT. Its protein is CASSYLETGVGNQPQHF.

The V gene is TRBV27, the J gene TRBJ2-3, with TRBD2 matching over 9 bases. The CDR3 has 14 residues. CDR1 MNHEY and CDR2 SMNVEV come from the germline V gene (reference sequence). V dropped 4 bases and J dropped 6; count of bases not matched to a gene: 5. The CDR3 coding sequence is TGTGCCAGCAGTTGGCGGGAGGGCCTGGATACGCAGTATTTT. It specifies CASSWREGLDTQYF.

The chain is built from TRBV5-1 and TRBJ1-2; 10 bases match TRBD1. CDR3 length: 15 amino acids. V was pared by 5 bases and J by 1 base, with 5 bases of the junction left unmatched. Germline-derived CDR1 and CDR2 are SGHRS and YFSETQ. The CDR3 loop is CASSSGQGDNYGYTF. The CDR3 region has the DNA TGCGCCAGCAGTTCCGGACAGGGGGATAACTATGGCTACACCTTC.

This clone has just a few counts. Other DNA sequences in this sample translate to the same CDR3. The CDR3 DNA reads as TGTGCCAGCAGCGACGCGACAGGTACAGATACGCAGTATTTT. Translating gives CASSDATGTDTQYF. This chain uses TRBV9 with TRBJ2-3, with a possible D match to TRBD1 (6 bases). The CDR3 has 14 amino acids. CDR1 is SGDLS and CDR2 is YYNGEE in the germline V gene. V lost 3 bases to trimming and J lost 3 bases, with 11 bases between them.

V usage is TRBV7-3 and J usage is TRBJ2-1, with D possibly TRBD1 on 6 matching bases. This CDR3 is built from 15 residues. Germline V gives CDR1 SGHTA, CDR2 FQGTGA. V lost 1 base to trimming and J lost 5 bases, with 12 bases between them. CDR3 amino acids: CASSLMGAADNEQFF. The CDR3 coding sequence is TGTGCCAGCAGCTTAATGGGGGCTGCGGACAATGAGCAGTTCTTC.

This clone was picked up a small number of times. This chain joins TRBV30 and TRBJ1-4; 8 nucleotides align to TRBD1. The CDR3 totals 14 residues. CDR1 and CDR2 (germline): GTSNPN, SVGIG (reference sequence). The junction had 4 bases not matched to a gene; V was cut back by 4 bases and J by 3 bases. The CDR3 is CAWNRGFSNEKLFF. The CDR3 bases are TGTGCCTGGAACAGGGGGTTTTCTAATGAAAAACTGTTTTTT.

The chain carries TRBV28 and TRBJ2-2; no reliable D call. Between the trimmed V and J ends, which lost 2 bases and 6 bases, there was a span of 7 bases. CDR3 length: 13 residues. Germline lookup yields CDR1 MDHEN and CDR2 SYDVKM. CDR3 bases: TGTGCCAGCAGTTTAGTCCCAGCCGGGGAGCTGTTTTTT. It yields the protein CASSLVPAGELFF.